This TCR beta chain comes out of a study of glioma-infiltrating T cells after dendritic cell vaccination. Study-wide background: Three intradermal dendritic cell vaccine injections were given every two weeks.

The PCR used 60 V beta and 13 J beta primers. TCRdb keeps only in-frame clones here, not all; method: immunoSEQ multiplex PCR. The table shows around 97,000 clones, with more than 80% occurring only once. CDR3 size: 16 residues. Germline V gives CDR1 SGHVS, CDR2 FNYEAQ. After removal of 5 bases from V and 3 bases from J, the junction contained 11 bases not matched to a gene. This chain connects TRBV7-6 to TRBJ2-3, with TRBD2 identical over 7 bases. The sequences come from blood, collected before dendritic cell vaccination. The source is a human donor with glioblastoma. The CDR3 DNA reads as TGTGCCAGCAGCCCCACCACCGCGGGGGTGACAGATACGCAGTATTTT. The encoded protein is CASSPTTAGVTDTQYF.